This T cell receptor (beta chain) was recovered during a study of shared clonotypes between healthy human individuals. Naive CD8 cells lacked CD45RO and underwent positive selection for CCR7, leaving out terminally differentiated effector memory CD45RA+ cells. Comment on this clone: Other DNA sequences in the sample encode the same CDR3.

Germline lookup yields CDR1 SGHAT and CDR2 FQNNGV. CDR3 length: 14 residues. The trim removed 3 bases at V and 2 bases at J, leaving 2 bases unmatched. Assay: immunoSEQ multiplex PCR; the TCRdb copy retains only in-frame clones and omits some. The sample includes a few million clones, around 93% seen only once; the top ten take approximately 1.7%. The chain couples TRBV11-2 to TRBJ2-7, with 9 bases matching TRBD1. The TCR originated in a man aged 18-30 years in good health. Some clones in this sample may be carry-over from other donors' samples. Sequenced sample: naive CD8+ T cells from PBMCs. The DNA of the CDR3 is TGTGCCAGCAGCTTGGGACAGGGTACCTACGAGCAGTACTTC. This codes for CASSLGQGTYEQYF. Full variable domain (rest looked up from reference TRBV11-2 and TRBJ2-7): EAGVAQSPRYKIIEKRQSVAFWCNPISGHATLYWYQQILGQGPKLLIQFQNNGVVDDSQLPKDRFSAERLKGVDSTLKIQPAKLEDSAVYLCASSLGQGTYEQYFGPGTRLTVT.